This T cell receptor beta chain was sequenced for a study of cytomegalovirus exposure and HLA in healthy donors. Study at large: HLA-typed donors were the source of 86 million or so unique TCRs held in an early data release. General observations from the study: At a 0.05 false discovery rate, a later analysis found 18,000 or so TCR beta sequences to be associated with HLA alleles. Reports state that TCR beta sequences accurately predicted most subjects' HLA-A and HLA-B alleles.

The CDR3 sequence is 16 residues long. On this clone: Antigen unknown.

A multiplex PCR was run with 60 Vbeta primers and 13 Jbeta primers. Sequenced by immunoSEQ multiplex PCR; TCRdb stores in-frame clones only, minus some. The clone table shows about 130,000 clones, with the ten largest holding 1.7%. This TCR was sampled from a man aged 18 to 30 in good health and CMV-seronegative. The chain has TRBV1 and TRBJ1-5. TRBV1 is shown as a pseudogene. The sequencing sample was made of PBMCs. The CDR3 here is CTSSQETTRPNQPQHF. For the CDR3, the DNA is TGCACCAGCAGCCAAGAGACCACTAGACCCAATCAGCCCCAGCATTTT.